This T cell receptor (beta chain) was identified in a study of T cells in Graves' hyperthyroidism and ophthalmopathy. Germline V gene lookup returns CDR1 LNHDA and CDR2 SQIVND (reference sequence). This CDR3 has 14 residues. V gave up 7 bases and J gave up 0 bases, with 10 bases separating them. Diagnosing involved the use of clinical symptoms, serum thyroxine and TRAb, thyroid ultrasound and orbital computed tomography. The CDR3 regions of TCR beta were amplified from RNA transcripts. The TCR CDR3 was amplified in a first-round RT-PCR using the HTBI primer set. Each CDR3 protein is one row after TCRdb ran MiXCR on the multiplex PCR reads. The sample has roughly 510,000 distinct CDR3 sequences; roughly 20% are singletons. General study results and limits: Ophthalmopathy was distinguished from stable hyperthyroidism by 13 V-J signatures. Within blood appeared most thyroid clonotypes that had expanded above 0.001.

This clonotype came up many times. Its specificity is unknown. The chain has TRBV19 and TRBJ1-5; D not certain. The source is a man between 18 and 35 years old with Graves' hyperthyroidism. The material sequenced was blood. CDR3 region: CASNPDGSNQPQHF. The CDR3, as DNA: TGTGCCAGTAACCCGGACGGTAGCAATCAGCCCCAGCATTTT. The whole variable domain, filled in from reference TRBV19 and TRBJ1-5, reads DGGITQSPKYLFRKEGQNVTLSCEQNLNHDAMYWYRQDPGQGLRLIYYSQIVNDFQKGDIAEGYSVSREKKESFPLTVTSAQKNPTAFYLCASNPDGSNQPQHFGDGTRLSIL.